The subject of this entry is one TCR beta chain. The antigen is not known. The time point denotes: cycle 4 day 1 (C4D1), after around six weeks of nivolumab. No patient escaped relapse after autologous stem cell transplantation, and brentuximab vedotin exposure varied. This CDR3 is 19 amino acids long. With 6 bases clipped from V and 0 bases from J, the junction kept 14 bases outside the gene matches. Germline CDR1 and CDR2: SGHNT and YYREEE (reference sequence). Method: immunoSEQ multiplex PCR; TCRdb's copy keeps in-frame clones and lacks some. The profile shows about 21,000 clones, 70% to 80% of them singletons. This record belongs to a study of PD-1 blockade in classical Hodgkin lymphoma. About the study: Intravenous nivolumab at 3 mg/kg was given to patients every 2 weeks.

Findings of the study overall: It was among complete responders that baseline diversity resembled that of newly diagnosed patients. There was a significant rise in CD4+ TCR diversity by C4D1, with no such rise for CD8+. Repertoire differences have undefined causes, possibly disease activity or prior therapy.

The J gene is TRBJ2-1, the V gene TRBV5-4; TRBD2 matches 11 bases. The receptor was isolated from a human donor with classical Hodgkin lymphoma. The sequencing here drew on peripheral blood mononuclear cells (PBMCs), taken before the fourth cycle of nivolumab. The DNA of the CDR3 is TGTGCCAGCAACAAGGGACTAGCGGAAGGGTTAAGCTCCTACAATGAGCAGTTCTTC. It encodes CASNKGLAEGLSSYNEQFF.